What follows are 16 T cell receptor beta chains derived from one specimen sequenced in a study of cytomegalovirus exposure and HLA in healthy donors. Sequencing was performed with immunoSEQ multiplex PCR; in TCRdb, only in-frame clones are kept and a portion is missing. The sample holds fewer than 250,000 clones; approximately 83% are singletons and the top ten take more than 13%. The sequencing sample was made of PBMCs. The source of these receptors is a woman aged 25 to 39 in good health and CMV-seropositive.

J is TRBJ2-7 and V is TRBV10-3, with 11 nucleotides matching TRBD2. This CDR3 region has 16 residues. Germline CDR1 is ENHRY and CDR2 is SYGVKD. The J segment lost 3 bases and the V segment lost 6 bases, leaving 10 bases of the junction unmatched. The CDR3 sequence: CAIRKGGTSGNYEQYF. The CDR3 DNA follows: TGTGCCATCAGAAAAGGTGGGACTAGCGGAAACTACGAGCAGTACTTC.

CDR3: CASSNSENQPQHF. In DNA, the CDR3 is TGTGCCAGCAGCAACAGTGAGAATCAGCCCCAGCATTTT. The genes are TRBV9 and TRBJ1-5; D is ambiguous. The CDR3 has 13 amino acids. Germline CDR1 SGDLS, CDR2 YYNGEE. Trimming removed 4 bases at V and 4 bases at J, with 9 bases between.

The count of this clone is one. The chain carries TRBV5-1 and TRBJ2-1; 7 nucleotides match TRBD2. CDR1 is SGHRS and CDR2 is YFSETQ in the germline V gene. This CDR3 has 17 residues. The ends lost 2 bases at V and 7 bases at J; junction bases unmatched: 15. The CDR3 nucleotides read TGCGCCAGCAGCTTCGATACTAGCGTGTGGGCCAGGAATGAGCAGTTCTTC. The encoded protein is CASSFDTSVWARNEQFF.

The J gene is TRBJ2-7, the V gene TRBV11-3, with 7 positions matching TRBD2. This CDR3 is 13 amino acids long. Trimming at V came to 5 bases and at J to 6 bases, leaving 7 bases not matched to a gene. Germline V lookup: CDR1 SGHNT, CDR2 YENEEA. The CDR3 DNA reads as TGTGCCAGCAGCCGGCGGGGGACCGGCGAGCAGTACTTC. It translates to CASSRRGTGEQYF.

This clone was recorded many times. V usage is TRBV18 and J usage is TRBJ1-1, with 10 positions matching TRBD1. From germline, CDR1 is KGHSH and CDR2 LQKENI. Trimming took 2 bases from V and 1 from J; bases not matched to a gene: 4. The CDR3 covers 16 residues. This chain's CDR3 is CASSPRGQGSNTEAFF. CDR3 nucleotide sequence: TGTGCCAGCTCACCAAGGGGACAGGGGTCGAACACTGAAGCTTTCTTT.

This sequence joins TRBV19 and TRBJ1-2; D remains unclear. Germline values: CDR1 LNHDA, CDR2 SQIVND (reference sequence). V was trimmed by 4 bases and J by 3 bases, leaving 12 bases between them. The CDR3 runs to 14 residues. The CDR3 reads CASSRAGDYYGYTF. Here the CDR3 DNA reads TGTGCCAGTAGTAGGGCGGGAGATTACTATGGCTACACCTTC. Full variable domain (missing parts from reference TRBV19 and TRBJ1-2): DGGITQSPKYLFRKEGQNVTLSCEQNLNHDAMYWYRQDPGQGLRLIYYSQIVNDFQKGDIAEGYSVSREKKESFPLTVTSAQKNPTAFYLCASSRAGDYYGYTFGSGTRLTVV.

This clone has just one count. J is TRBJ1-1 and V is TRBV4-3; D possibly corresponds to TRBD1 (6 bases). CDR1 is LGHNA, CDR2 YSLEER, per germline. Trimming pared 2 bases from V and 7 bases from J, leaving 17 bases between. CDR3 length equals 15 residues. CDR3 residues: CASSQFNNRVDEAFF. The CDR3 nucleotides read TGCGCCAGCAGCCAATTTAATAACAGGGTCGATGAAGCTTTCTTT.

The chain couples TRBV9 to TRBJ2-5, with D unresolved. V gave up 0 bases and J gave up 9 bases, with 9 bases separating them. CDR1 is SGDLS and CDR2 is YYNGEE in the germline V gene. The CDR3 spans 12 residues. Written as DNA, the CDR3 is TGTGCCAGCAGCGTAGAGTCTGGCTCCCAGTACTTC. As protein: CASSVESGSQYF.

The chain has TRBV30 and TRBJ1-2; 7 bases agree with TRBD1. This CDR3 comprises 17 residues. After removal of 0 bases from V and 4 bases from J, the junction contained 14 bases not matched to a gene. The germline gives CDR1 GTSNPN, CDR2 SVGIG (reference sequence). The CDR3 spells CAWSVGLETGRRYGYTF. CDR3 nucleotide sequence: TGTGCCTGGAGTGTAGGGTTGGAGACAGGGAGACGCTATGGCTACACCTTC. Based on the CDR3 plus reference TRBV30 and TRBJ1-2, the full variable domain is SQTIHQWPATLVQPVGSPLSLECTVEGTSNPNLYWYRQAAGRGLQLLFYSVGIGQISSEVPQNLSASRPQDRQFILSSKKLLLSDSGFYLCAWSVGLETGRRYGYTFGSGTRLTVV.

The J gene is TRBJ2-5, the V gene TRBV27, with 9 bases matching TRBD1. CDR1 MNHEY and CDR2 SMNVEV come from the germline V gene (reference sequence). CDR3 length: 15 amino acids. V was clipped by 4 bases and J by 5 bases; unmatched bases: 8. In DNA form, the CDR3 reads TGTGCCAGCAGTTACACAGGGGGCGCGGTGGAGACCCAGTACTTC. As protein: CASSYTGGAVETQYF.

This clone was picked up a small number of times. The V call is TRBV4-1, the J call TRBJ2-1; 10 bases agree with TRBD2. The CDR3 sequence is 16 residues long. With V trimmed by 4 bases and J by 8 bases, 11 bases remained unmatched. Germline loops: CDR1 MGHRA, CDR2 YSYEKL. DNA for the CDR3: TGCGCCAGCAGCCTCCCCCCTAGCGGGAGTGTAGATGAGCAGTTCTTC. Protein product: CASSLPPSGSVDEQFF.

V gene TRBV6-6 combines with J gene TRBJ2-7, with a possible D match to TRBD1 (5 bases). Germline CDR1 reads MNHNY; CDR2 reads SVGAGI (reference sequence). The V end lost 0 bases, the J end lost 2 bases, and 11 bases lay between the germline ends. The CDR3 contains 15 residues. The CDR3 loop reads CASSYSPGPAYEQYF. The CDR3 DNA follows: TGTGCCAGCAGTTACTCCCCAGGGCCCGCCTACGAGCAGTACTTC.

This chain uses TRBV28 with TRBJ1-4, with a weak D call TRBD1 (5 bases). The length of the CDR3 is 13 residues. The V gene's germline CDR1 is MDHEN and CDR2 SYDVKM. V lost 8 bases and J 7 bases, leaving 14 bases between the germline ends. The CDR3 DNA sequence: TGTGCCAGCCGCTTCAGGGAAATTGAAAAACTGTTTTTT. Encoded protein: CASRFREIEKLFF. The variable domain in full, completed from reference TRBV28 and TRBJ1-4, reads DVKVTQSSRYLVKRTGEKVFLECVQDMDHENMFWYRQDPGLGLRLIYFSYDVKMKEKGDIPEGYSVSREKKERFSLILESASTNQTSMYLCASRFREIEKLFFGSGTQLSVL.

This chain connects TRBV13 to TRBJ2-3, with D tentatively TRBD1 (6 bases). The germline V gene encodes CDR1 PRHDT and CDR2 FYEKMQ (reference sequence). V dropped 1 base and J dropped 9 bases, with 11 bases sitting between them. This CDR3 is built from 13 residues. CDR3 DNA sequence: TGTGCCAGCAGCTTAGTGGGGGACAAGACGCAGTATTTT. This sequence encodes CASSLVGDKTQYF.

The rearrangement joins TRBV30 to TRBJ1-1, with D possibly being TRBD1 (5 bases). The CDR3 runs 14 residues. With 4 bases removed from V and 0 bases from J, the gap between germline ends came to 12 bases. The germline V gene has CDR1 GTSNPN and CDR2 SVGIG (reference sequence). CDR3 coding DNA: TGTGCCTGGACCGTCCCGGGACTGAACACTGAAGCTTTCTTT. Residues: CAWTVPGLNTEAFF.

This rearrangement joins TRBV29-1 to TRBJ1-2; maybe TRBD1 (5 bases). CDR1 and CDR2 (germline): SQVTM, ANQGSEA. Trimming removed 5 bases from V and 10 bases from J, with 11 bases in between. The CDR3 has 10 amino acids. CDR3 amino acids: CSVPGTVYTF. As DNA, the CDR3 is TGCAGCGTTCCCGGGACCGTCTACACCTTC.